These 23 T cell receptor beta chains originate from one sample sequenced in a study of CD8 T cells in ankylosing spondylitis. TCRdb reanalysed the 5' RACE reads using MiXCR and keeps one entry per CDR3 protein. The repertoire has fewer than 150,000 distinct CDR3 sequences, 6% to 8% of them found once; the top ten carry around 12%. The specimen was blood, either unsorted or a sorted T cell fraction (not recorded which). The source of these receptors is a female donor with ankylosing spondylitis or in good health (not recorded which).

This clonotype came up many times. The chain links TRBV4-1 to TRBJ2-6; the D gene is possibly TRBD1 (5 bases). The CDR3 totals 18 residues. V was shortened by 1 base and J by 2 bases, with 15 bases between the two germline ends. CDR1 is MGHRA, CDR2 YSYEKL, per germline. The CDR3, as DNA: TGCGCCAGCAGCCAAGGTGTCCCAGGGTTAACTGGGGCCAACGTCCTGACTTTC. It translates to CASSQGVPGLTGANVLTF.

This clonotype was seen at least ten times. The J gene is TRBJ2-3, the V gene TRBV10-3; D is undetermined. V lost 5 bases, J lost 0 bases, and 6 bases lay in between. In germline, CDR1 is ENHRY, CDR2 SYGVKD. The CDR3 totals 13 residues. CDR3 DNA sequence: TGTGCCATCAGTAGAGACAGCACAGATACGCAGTATTTT. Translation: CAISRDSTDTQYF.

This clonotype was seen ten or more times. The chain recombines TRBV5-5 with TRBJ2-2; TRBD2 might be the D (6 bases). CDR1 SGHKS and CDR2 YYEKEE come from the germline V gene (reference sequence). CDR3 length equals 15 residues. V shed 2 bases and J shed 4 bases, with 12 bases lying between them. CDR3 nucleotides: TGTGCCAGCAGCTTTCAACGGGAGTTCACCGGGGAGCTGTTTTTT. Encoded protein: CASSFQREFTGELFF.

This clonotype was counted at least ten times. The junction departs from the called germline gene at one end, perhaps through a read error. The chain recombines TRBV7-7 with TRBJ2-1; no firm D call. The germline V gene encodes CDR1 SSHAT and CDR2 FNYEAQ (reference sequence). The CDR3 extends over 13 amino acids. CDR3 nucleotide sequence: TGTGCTAGCAGCTTAGACACCTACAATGAGCAGTTCTTC. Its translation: CASSLDTYNEQFF.

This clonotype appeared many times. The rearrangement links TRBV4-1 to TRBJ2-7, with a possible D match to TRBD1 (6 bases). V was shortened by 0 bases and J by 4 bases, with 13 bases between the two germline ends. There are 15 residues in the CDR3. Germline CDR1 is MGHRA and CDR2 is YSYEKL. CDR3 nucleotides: TGCGCCAGCAGCCAAGAGGATCTACAGGGTTACGAGCAGTACTTC. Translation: CASSQEDLQGYEQYF.

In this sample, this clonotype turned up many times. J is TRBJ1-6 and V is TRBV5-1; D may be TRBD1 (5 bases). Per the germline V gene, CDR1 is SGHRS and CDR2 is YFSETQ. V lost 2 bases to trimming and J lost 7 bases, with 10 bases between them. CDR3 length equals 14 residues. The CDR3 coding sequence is TGCGCCAGCAGCTTTGCAGGGATCAATTCACCCCTCCACTTT. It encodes CASSFAGINSPLHF.

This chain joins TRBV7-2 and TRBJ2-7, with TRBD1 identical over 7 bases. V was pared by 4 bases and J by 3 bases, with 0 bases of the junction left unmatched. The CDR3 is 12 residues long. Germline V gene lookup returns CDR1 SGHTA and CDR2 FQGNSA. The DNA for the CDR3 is TGTGCCAGCAGCTGGGACAGCTACGAGCAGTACTTC. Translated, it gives CASSWDSYEQYF.

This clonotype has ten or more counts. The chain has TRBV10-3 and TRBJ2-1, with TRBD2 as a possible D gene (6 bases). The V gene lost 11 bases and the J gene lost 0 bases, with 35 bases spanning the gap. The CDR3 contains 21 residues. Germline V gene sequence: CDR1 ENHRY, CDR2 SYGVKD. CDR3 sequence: CAVQAQRDSSSRPSSYNEQFF. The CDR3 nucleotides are TGTGCCGTCCAAGCCCAAAGGGACTCCTCGTCGCGCCCTAGCTCCTACAATGAGCAGTTCTTC.

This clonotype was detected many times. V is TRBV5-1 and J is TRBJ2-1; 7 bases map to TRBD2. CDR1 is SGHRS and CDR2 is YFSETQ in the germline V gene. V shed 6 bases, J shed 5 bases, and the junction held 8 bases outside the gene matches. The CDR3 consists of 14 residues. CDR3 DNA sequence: TGCGCCAGCAAATATACGGGGGGTAACAATGAGCAGTTCTTC. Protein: CASKYTGGNNEQFF.

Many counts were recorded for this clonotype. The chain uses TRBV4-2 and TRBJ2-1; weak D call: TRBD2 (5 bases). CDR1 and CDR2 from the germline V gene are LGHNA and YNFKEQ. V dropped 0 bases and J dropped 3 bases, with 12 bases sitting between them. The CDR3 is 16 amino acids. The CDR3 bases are TGTGCCAGCAGCCAAGAAATCGGGGTGGTCTACAATGAGCAGTTCTTC. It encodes CASSQEIGVVYNEQFF.

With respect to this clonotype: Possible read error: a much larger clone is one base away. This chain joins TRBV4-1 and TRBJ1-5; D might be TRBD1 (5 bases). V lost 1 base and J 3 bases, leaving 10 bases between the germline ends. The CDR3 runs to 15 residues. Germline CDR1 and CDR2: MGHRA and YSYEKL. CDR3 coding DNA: TGCGCCAGCAGCCAAGGGGACGATAACAATCAGCCCCAGCATTTT. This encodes CASSQGDDNNQPQHF.

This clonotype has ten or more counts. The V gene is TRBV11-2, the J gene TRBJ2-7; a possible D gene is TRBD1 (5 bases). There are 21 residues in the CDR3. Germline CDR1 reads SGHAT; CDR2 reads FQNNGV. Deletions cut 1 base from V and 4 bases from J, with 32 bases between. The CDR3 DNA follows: TGTGCCAGCAGCTTAGGTTTTTCAGCCCGAAGGTGGTGGCAGGGTGGTTACGAGCAGTACTTC. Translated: CASSLGFSARRWWQGGYEQYF. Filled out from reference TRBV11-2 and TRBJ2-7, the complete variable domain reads EAGVAQSPRYKIIEKRQSVAFWCNPISGHATLYWYQQILGQGPKLLIQFQNNGVVDDSQLPKDRFSAERLKGVDSTLKIQPAKLEDSAVYLCASSLGFSARRWWQGGYEQYFGPGTRLTVT.

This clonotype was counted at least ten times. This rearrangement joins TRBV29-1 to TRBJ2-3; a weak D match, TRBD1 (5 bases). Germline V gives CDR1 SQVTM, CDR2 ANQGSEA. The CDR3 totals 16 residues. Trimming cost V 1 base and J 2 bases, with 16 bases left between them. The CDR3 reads CSVEGVKGAATDTQYF. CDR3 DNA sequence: TGCAGCGTTGAAGGTGTTAAAGGGGCTGCCACAGATACGCAGTATTTT.

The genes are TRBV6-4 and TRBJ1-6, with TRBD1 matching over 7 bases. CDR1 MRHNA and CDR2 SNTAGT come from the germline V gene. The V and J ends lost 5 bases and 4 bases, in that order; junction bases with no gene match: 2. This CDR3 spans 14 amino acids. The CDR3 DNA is TGTGCCAGCAGTCGGGACAGTTATAATTCACCCCTCCACTTT. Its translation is CASSRDSYNSPLHF.

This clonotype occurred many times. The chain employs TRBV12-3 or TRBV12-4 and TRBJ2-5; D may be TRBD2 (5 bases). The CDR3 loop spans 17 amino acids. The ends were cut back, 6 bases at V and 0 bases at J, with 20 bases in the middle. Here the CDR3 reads CASSSPSGRGNQETQYF. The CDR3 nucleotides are TGTGCCAGCAGCTCCCCCTCCGGTCGGGGTAACCAAGAGACCCAGTACTTC.

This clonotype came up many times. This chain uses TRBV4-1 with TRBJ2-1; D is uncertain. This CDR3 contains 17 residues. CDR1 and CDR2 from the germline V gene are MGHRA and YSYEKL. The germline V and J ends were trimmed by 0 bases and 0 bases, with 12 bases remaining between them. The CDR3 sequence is CASSQEPLGSSYNEQFF. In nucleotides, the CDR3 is TGCGCCAGCAGCCAAGAACCCCTGGGTAGCTCCTACAATGAGCAGTTCTTC.

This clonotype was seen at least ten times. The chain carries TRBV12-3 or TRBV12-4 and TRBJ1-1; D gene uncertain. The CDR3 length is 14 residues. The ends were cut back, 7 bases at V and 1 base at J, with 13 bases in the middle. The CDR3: CASTSWEGNTEAFF. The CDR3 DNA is TGTGCCAGCACCAGTTGGGAGGGGAACACTGAAGCTTTCTTT.

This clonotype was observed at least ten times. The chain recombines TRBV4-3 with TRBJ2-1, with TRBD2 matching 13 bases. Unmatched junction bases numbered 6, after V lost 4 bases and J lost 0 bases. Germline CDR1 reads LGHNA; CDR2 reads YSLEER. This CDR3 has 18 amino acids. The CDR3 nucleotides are TGCGCCAGCAGCCGCTCGACTAGCGGGGGGTCCTCCTACAATGAGCAGTTCTTC. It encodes CASSRSTSGGSSYNEQFF.

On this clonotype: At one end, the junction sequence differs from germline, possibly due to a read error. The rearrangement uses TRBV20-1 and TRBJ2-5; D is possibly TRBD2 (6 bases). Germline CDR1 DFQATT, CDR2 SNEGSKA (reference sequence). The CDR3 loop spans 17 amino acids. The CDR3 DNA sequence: TGCTGTGCTACACCGGATTTGGCCCTCGGGGGTCGAGAGACCCAGTACTTC. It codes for CCATPDLALGGRETQYF.

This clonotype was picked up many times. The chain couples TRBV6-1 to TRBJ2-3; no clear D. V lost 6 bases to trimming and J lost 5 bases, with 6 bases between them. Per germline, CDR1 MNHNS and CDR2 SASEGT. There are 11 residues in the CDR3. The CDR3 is CASRLGDTQYF. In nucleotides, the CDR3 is TGTGCCAGCAGGTTGGGAGATACGCAGTATTTT.

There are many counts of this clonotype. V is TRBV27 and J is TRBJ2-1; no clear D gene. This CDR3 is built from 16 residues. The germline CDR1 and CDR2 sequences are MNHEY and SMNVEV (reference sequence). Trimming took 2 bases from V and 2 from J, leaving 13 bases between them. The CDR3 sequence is CASSLETKPPYNEQFF. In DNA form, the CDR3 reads TGTGCCAGCAGTTTAGAGACCAAACCCCCCTACAATGAGCAGTTCTTC.

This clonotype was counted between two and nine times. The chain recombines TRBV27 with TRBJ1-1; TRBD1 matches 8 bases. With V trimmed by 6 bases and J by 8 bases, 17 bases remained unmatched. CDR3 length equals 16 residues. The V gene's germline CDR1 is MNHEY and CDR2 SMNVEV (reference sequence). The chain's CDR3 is CASSHYRTGSFSEAFF. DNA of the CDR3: TGTGCCAGCAGCCATTATCGGACAGGGTCATTCTCCGAAGCTTTCTTT.

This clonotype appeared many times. CDR3 amino acids: CASSWGTVNTEAFF. As DNA, the CDR3 is TGTGCCAGCAGCTGGGGGACAGTCAACACTGAAGCTTTCTTT. This chain uses TRBV7-6 with TRBJ1-1; 7 nucleotides line up with TRBD1. Germline V gene sequence: CDR1 SGHVS, CDR2 FNYEAQ. J gave up 2 bases and V 4 bases, and 4 bases lay outside the gene matches. The CDR3 loop spans 14 amino acids.